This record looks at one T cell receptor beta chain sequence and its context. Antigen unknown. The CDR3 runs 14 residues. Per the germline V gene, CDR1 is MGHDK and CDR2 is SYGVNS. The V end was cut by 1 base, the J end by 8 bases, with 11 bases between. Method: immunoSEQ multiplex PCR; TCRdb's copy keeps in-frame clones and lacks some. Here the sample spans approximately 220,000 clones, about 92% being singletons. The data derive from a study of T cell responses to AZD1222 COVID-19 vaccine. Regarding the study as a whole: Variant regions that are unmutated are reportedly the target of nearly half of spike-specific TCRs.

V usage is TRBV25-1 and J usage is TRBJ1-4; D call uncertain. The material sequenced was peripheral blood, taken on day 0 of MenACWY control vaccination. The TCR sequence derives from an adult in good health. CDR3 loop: CASSEWRRGEKLFF. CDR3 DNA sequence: TGTGCCAGCAGTGAATGGCGGAGAGGGGAAAAACTGTTTTTT.